This T cell receptor (beta chain) emerged from a study of blood T cell repertoires in COVID-19. Across the study: Sources were T cells, B-cell-depleted T cells, or PBMCs; the material itself was cDNA or gDNA.

How the authors handled the data: Estimates of nucleated cell counts were drawn from the amplification of reference gene primers. Profiled with immunoSEQ multiplex PCR; TCRdb holds only in-frame clones, not every one. The D gene and trimming were derived from the DNA, and the V and J assignments and clone size from that table. Among approximately 230,000 clones listed, roughly three quarters were seen once. This clone showed up just once. The V gene lost 3 bases and the J gene lost 5 bases, with 16 bases spanning the gap. The germline V gene has CDR1 SQVTM and CDR2 ANQGSEA. The CDR3 loop spans 14 amino acids.

The material sequenced was peripheral blood. V is TRBV29-1 and J is TRBJ1-1; tentative D call: TRBD1 (6 bases). This receptor was identified in a woman aged 40 to 49 with active or convalescent COVID-19. The CDR3 bases are TGCAGCGTTGACAGGGGCAATCTACGGACTGAAGCTTTCTTT. Translated: CSVDRGNLRTEAFF.